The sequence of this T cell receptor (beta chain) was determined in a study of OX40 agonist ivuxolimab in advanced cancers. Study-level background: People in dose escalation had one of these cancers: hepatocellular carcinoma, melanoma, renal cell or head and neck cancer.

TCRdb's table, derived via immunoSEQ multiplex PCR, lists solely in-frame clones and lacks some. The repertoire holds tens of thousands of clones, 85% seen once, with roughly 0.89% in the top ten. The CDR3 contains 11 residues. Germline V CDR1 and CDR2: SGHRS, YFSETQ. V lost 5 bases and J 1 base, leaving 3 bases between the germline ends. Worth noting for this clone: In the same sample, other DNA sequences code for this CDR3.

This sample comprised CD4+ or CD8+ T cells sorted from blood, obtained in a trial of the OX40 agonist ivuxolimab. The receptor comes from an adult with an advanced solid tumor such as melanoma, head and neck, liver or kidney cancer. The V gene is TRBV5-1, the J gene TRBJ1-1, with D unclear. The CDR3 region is CASSSNTEAFF. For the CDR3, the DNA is TGCGCCAGCAGTTCGAACACTGAAGCTTTCTTT.